This TCR beta chain was captured by sequencing in a study of T cells after yellow fever vaccination. Regarding the study as a whole: A large majority of primary-vaccination clones showed up again after the booster (96% CD4, around 90% CD8).

The CDR3 is 17 residues long. Germline loops: CDR1 LGHDT, CDR2 YNNKEL (reference sequence). Trimming removed 3 bases at V and 2 bases at J, with 18 bases between. MiXCR, run by TCRdb on the 5' RACE reads, gives a single entry per CDR3 protein. The sample carries 620,000 or so distinct CDR3 sequences, 10% to 15% recorded once. This clonotype has only a few counts. Antigen unknown. The sample here was PBMCs, taken on the day of the yellow fever booster vaccination. The sequence was collected from a man between 25 and 39 years old who received the YFV17D yellow fever vaccine. The rearrangement joins TRBV3-1 to TRBJ2-3, with D perhaps TRBD2 (6 bases). The CDR3 is CASSQQTSSRYTDTQYF. Written as DNA, the CDR3 is TGTGCCAGCAGCCAGCAAACTAGCAGCCGCTACACAGATACGCAGTATTTT.